The 18 T cell receptor beta chains below were found in one sample sequenced in a study of human T cells and chemical hapten exposure. Described time point: patch test 3, about 24 weeks after DPC sensitization. The treatment was: therapeutic diphenylcyclopropenone sensitization with weekly scalp DPC. From the RACE reads, TCRdb called clonotypes with MiXCR, one entry per CDR3 protein. The sample holds tens of thousands of distinct CDR3 sequences; 9.9% are singletons and the top ten take 15% to 20%. Material: whole blood, obtained in connection with sensitization to the hapten diphenylcyclopropenone (DPC). The source is a woman aged 35 to 49 with alopecia areata. Some clones in this sample may be carry-over from other donors' samples.

This clonotype was counted between two and nine times. J is TRBJ1-5 and V is TRBV28; TRBD1 aligns across 11 bases. Germline trimming cut 5 bases from V and 0 bases from J; bases unmatched to any gene: 6. The germline V gene encodes CDR1 MDHEN and CDR2 SYDVKM. The length of the CDR3 is 17 residues. The CDR3 is CASSPSGQGDSNQPQHF. CDR3 sequence (DNA): TGTGCCAGCAGTCCATCGGGACAGGGGGATAGCAATCAGCCCCAGCATTTT.

Regarding this clonotype: The germline gene is not matched at one end of the junction; a read error may be the cause. This rearrangement joins TRBV5-1 to TRBJ2-1, with TRBD2 matching 15 bases. This CDR3 contains 15 residues. Germline CDR1 SGHRS, CDR2 YFSETQ. The CDR3 here is CASSLDSGTSGGPIF. CDR3 bases: TGCGCCAGCAGCTTGGACTCCGGGACTAGCGGGGGGCCAATCTTC.

The chain has TRBV4-1 and TRBJ1-5; D is uncertain. The CDR3 extends over 14 amino acids. Germline CDR1 and CDR2: MGHRA and YSYEKL. V was cut by 1 base and J by 0 bases, with 4 bases left in between. The chain's CDR3 is CASSQVYSNQPQHF. DNA for the CDR3: TGCGCCAGCAGCCAAGTTTATAGCAATCAGCCCCAGCATTTT.

This chain uses TRBV29-1 with TRBJ1-2; TRBD1 matches 9 bases. CDR3 size: 15 residues. Germline lookup yields CDR1 SQVTM and CDR2 ANQGSEA. Germline trimming cut 0 bases from V and 2 bases from J; bases unmatched to any gene: 4. CDR3 protein: CSVEDAGTGNYGYTF. Written as DNA, the CDR3 is TGCAGCGTTGAAGATGCCGGGACAGGGAACTATGGCTACACCTTC.

This clonotype has a count of ten or more. The J gene is TRBJ2-2, the V gene TRBV29-1; the D gene is possibly TRBD1 (5 bases). Trimming took off 4 bases at V and 6 bases at J, with 6 bases between the two ends. Germline CDR1 SQVTM, CDR2 ANQGSEA. The CDR3 is 11 residues long. The CDR3 loop is CSVVRAGELFF. As DNA, the CDR3 is TGCAGCGTTGTCAGGGCCGGGGAGCTGTTTTTT.

V and J are TRBV7-9 and TRBJ2-5; TRBD1 agrees at 8 bases. Germline V gene lookup returns CDR1 SEHNR and CDR2 FQNEAQ (reference sequence). J gave up 4 bases and V 6 bases, and 10 bases lay outside the gene matches. CDR3 length equals 15 residues. This chain's CDR3 is CASSSTGQGGETQYF. The CDR3 DNA is TGTGCCAGCAGTTCTACCGGACAGGGTGGAGAGACCCAGTACTTC. Full variable domain (missing parts from reference TRBV7-9 and TRBJ2-5): DTGVSQNPRHKITKRGQNVTFRCDPISEHNRLYWYRQTLGQGPEFLTYFQNEAQLEKSRLLSDRFSAERPKGSFSTLEIQRTEQGDSAMYLCASSSTGQGGETQYFGPGTRLLVL.

This clonotype was seen many times. V is TRBV4-2 and J is TRBJ2-2; TRBD2 aligns across 9 bases. Germline CDR1 LGHNA, CDR2 YNFKEQ. The CDR3 runs 16 residues. Losses at the gene ends were 0 bases for V and 5 bases for J; bases not matched to a gene: 4. The DNA for the CDR3 is TGTGCCAGCAGCCAAGAACCTAGCGGGGAAACCGGGGAGCTGTTTTTT. Its protein product is CASSQEPSGETGELFF.

This chain connects TRBV27 to TRBJ1-1; perhaps TRBD1 as D (5 bases). The CDR3 is 15 residues long. Trimming took 8 bases from V and 4 from J, leaving 20 bases between them. The germline V gene encodes CDR1 MNHEY and CDR2 SMNVEV (reference sequence). CDR3 residues: CASFPRPGQGTEAFF. The DNA for the CDR3 is TGTGCCAGCTTCCCCCGGCCGGGGCAGGGCACTGAAGCTTTCTTT.

In its sample, this clonotype was seen a few times. The V and J genes are TRBV7-9 and TRBJ1-1, with 8 bases that match TRBD1. CDR1 SEHNR and CDR2 FQNEAQ come from the germline V gene (reference sequence). After removal of 2 bases from V and 4 bases from J, the junction contained 3 bases not matched to a gene. The CDR3 is made up of 14 amino acids. The CDR3 nucleotides are TGTGCCAGCAGCTTATTCGGGACAGGCACTGAAGCTTTCTTT. Amino acids: CASSLFGTGTEAFF.

This clonotype was counted ten times or more. The chain combines TRBV6-1 with TRBJ2-7; D is unresolved. The CDR3 is 13 amino acids. Germline V lookup: CDR1 MNHNS, CDR2 SASEGT. Trimming removed 2 bases at V and 4 bases at J, with 9 bases between. CDR3 protein: CASSESLVYEQYF. CDR3 coding DNA: TGTGCCAGCAGTGAAAGTTTAGTATACGAGCAGTACTTC.

The chain recombines TRBV28 with TRBJ2-5, with TRBD2 matching over 13 bases. Germline-derived CDR1 and CDR2 are MDHEN and SYDVKM. The CDR3 length is 17 residues. V lost 5 bases to trimming and J lost 0 bases; unmatched junction nucleotides: 6. The CDR3 DNA is TGTGCCAGCAGTCCCGGTGGACTAGCGGGGGACCAAGAGACCCAGTACTTC. Protein: CASSPGGLAGDQETQYF.

The rearrangement links TRBV29-1 to TRBJ1-5; no reliable D call. With 7 bases removed from V and 6 bases from J, the gap between germline ends came to 10 bases. This CDR3 contains 11 residues. The germline CDR1 and CDR2 sequences are SQVTM and ANQGSEA. CDR3 DNA sequence: TGCAGCGGAGGTTCTGGTCAGCCCCAGCATTTT. Amino acid sequence: CSGGSGQPQHF. The variable domain in full, with the rest retrieved from reference TRBV29-1 and TRBJ1-5, is SAVISQKPSRDICQRGTSLTIQCQVDSQVTMMFWYRQQPGQSLTLIATANQGSEATYESGFVIDKFPISRPNLTFSTLTVSNMSPEDSSIYLCSGGSGQPQHFGDGTRLSIL.

This clonotype was recorded at least ten times. This rearrangement joins TRBV24-1 to TRBJ2-2; perhaps TRBD1 as D (6 bases). Trimming removed 0 bases at V and 7 bases at J, with 11 bases between. The CDR3 sequence is 15 residues long. Germline V gives CDR1 KGHDR, CDR2 SFDVKD. Here the CDR3 reads CATSDLAGDHGELFF. CDR3 DNA sequence: TGTGCCACCAGTGATTTGGCAGGGGACCACGGGGAGCTGTTTTTT.

This clonotype appeared many times. The gene calls are TRBV19 and TRBJ2-5, with D possibly being TRBD1 (5 bases). Trimming took off 3 bases at V and 3 bases at J, with 11 bases between the two ends. The CDR3 length is 14 residues. Germline assignment: CDR1 LNHDA and CDR2 SQIVND (reference sequence). CDR3 sequence: CASSIWGREETQYF. CDR3 nucleotides: TGTGCCAGTAGTATCTGGGGCCGAGAAGAGACCCAGTACTTC.

The sample holds many counts of this clonotype. The chain has TRBV7-3 and TRBJ2-3; D perhaps matches TRBD2 (7 bases). The length of the CDR3 is 15 residues. From germline, CDR1 is SGHTA and CDR2 FQGTGA. V lost 3 bases and J 2 bases, leaving 12 bases between the germline ends. This CDR3 is CASSFLGGPTDTQYF. In DNA, the CDR3 is TGTGCCAGCAGCTTTCTCGGGGGGCCCACAGATACGCAGTATTTT. The whole variable domain, filled in from reference TRBV7-3 and TRBJ2-3, reads GAGVSQTPSNKVTEKGKYVELRCDPISGHTALYWYRQSLGQGPEFLIYFQGTGAADDSGLPNDRFFAVRPEGSVSTLKIQRTERGDSAVYLCASSFLGGPTDTQYFGPGTRLTVL.

This clonotype was counted many times. The chain employs TRBV12-3 or TRBV12-4 and TRBJ1-2; the D is unclear. This CDR3 contains 13 residues. The germline V and J ends were trimmed by 1 base and 4 bases, with 7 bases remaining between them. CDR3 sequence reads: CASSLGQVYGYTF. CDR3 DNA: TGTGCCAGCAGTTTAGGGCAGGTCTATGGCTACACCTTC.

This chain connects TRBV5-4 to TRBJ2-3; 10 bases fit TRBD1. With 4 bases clipped from V and 3 bases from J, the junction kept 8 bases outside the gene matches. The CDR3 contains 16 residues. Germline V lookup: CDR1 SGHNT, CDR2 YYREEE (reference sequence). The CDR3 DNA reads as TGTGCCAGCAGCCCGGGACAGGGGAGGGGAACAGATACGCAGTATTTT. It specifies CASSPGQGRGTDTQYF.

This rearrangement joins TRBV20-1 to TRBJ2-3; 7 positions agree with TRBD2. Trimming cost V 0 bases and J 0 bases; bases outside gene matches: 6. This CDR3 contains 16 residues. Germline assignment: CDR1 DFQATT and CDR2 SNEGSKA (reference sequence). The CDR3 bases are TGCAGTGCTAGAGATAGGTGGGGGGGGAGCACAGATACGCAGTATTTT. This sequence encodes CSARDRWGGSTDTQYF.